This TCR beta chain was recovered during a study of circulating and synovial CD4+ cells in juvenile arthritis. The study's findings and limits: Compared with bulk blood, circulating pathogenic-like lymphocytes shared substantially more CDR3 sequences with synovial T cells. T cell genome counts differed by at least an order of magnitude between CPL and CD4 samples.

Samples derive from patients with active juvenile idiopathic arthritis. Trimming took off 5 bases at V and 3 bases at J, with 16 bases between the two ends. The germline CDR1 and CDR2 sequences are MNHEY and SMNVEV (reference sequence). This CDR3 comprises 16 residues. TCRdb keeps only in-frame clones here, not all; method: immunoSEQ multiplex PCR. The sample carries 30,000 to 40,000 clones, around 95% recorded once. Comment on this clone: Its antigen is still unknown.

Sequencing used CD4+ T cells from blood. This chain connects TRBV27 to TRBJ2-2; D perhaps matches TRBD2 (5 bases). The source is a human donor with juvenile idiopathic arthritis. CDR3 loop: CASSPDTRFDTGELFF. The CDR3 DNA reads as TGTGCCAGCAGTCCTGACACTAGATTTGACACCGGGGAGCTGTTTTTT.